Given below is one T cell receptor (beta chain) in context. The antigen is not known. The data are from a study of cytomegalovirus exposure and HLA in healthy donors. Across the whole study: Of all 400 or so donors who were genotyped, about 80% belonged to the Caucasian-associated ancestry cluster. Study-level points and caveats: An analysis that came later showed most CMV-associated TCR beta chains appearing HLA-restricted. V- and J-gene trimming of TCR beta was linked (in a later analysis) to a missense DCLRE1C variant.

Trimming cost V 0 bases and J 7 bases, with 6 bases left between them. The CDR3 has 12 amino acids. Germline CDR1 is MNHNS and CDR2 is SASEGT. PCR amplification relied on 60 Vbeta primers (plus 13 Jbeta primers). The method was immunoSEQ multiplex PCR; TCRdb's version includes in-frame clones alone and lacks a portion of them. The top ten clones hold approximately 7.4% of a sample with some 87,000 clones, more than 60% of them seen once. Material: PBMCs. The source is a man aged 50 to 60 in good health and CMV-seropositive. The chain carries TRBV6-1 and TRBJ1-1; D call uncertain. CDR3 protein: CASSEARIEAFF. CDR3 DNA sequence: TGTGCCAGCAGTGAAGCGAGGATTGAAGCTTTCTTT.